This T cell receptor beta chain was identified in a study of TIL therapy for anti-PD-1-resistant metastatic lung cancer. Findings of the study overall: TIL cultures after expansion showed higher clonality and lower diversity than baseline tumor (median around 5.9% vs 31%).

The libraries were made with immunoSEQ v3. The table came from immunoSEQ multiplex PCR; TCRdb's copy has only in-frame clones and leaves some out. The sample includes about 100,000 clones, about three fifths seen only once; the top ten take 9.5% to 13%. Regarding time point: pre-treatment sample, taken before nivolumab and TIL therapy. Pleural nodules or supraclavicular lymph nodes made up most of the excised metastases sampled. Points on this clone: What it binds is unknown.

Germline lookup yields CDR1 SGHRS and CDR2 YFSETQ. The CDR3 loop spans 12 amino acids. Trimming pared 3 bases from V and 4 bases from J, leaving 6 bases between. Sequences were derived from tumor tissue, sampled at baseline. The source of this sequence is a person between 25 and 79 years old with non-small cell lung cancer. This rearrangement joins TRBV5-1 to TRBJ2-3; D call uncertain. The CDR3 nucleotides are TGCGCCAGCAGCTCTCCTGCAGATACGCAGTATTTT. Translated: CASSSPADTQYF.